A single sample gave rise to the 28 T cell receptor beta chains below, sequenced in a study of blood T cell repertoires in COVID-19. Sequencing was performed with immunoSEQ multiplex PCR; in TCRdb, only in-frame clones are kept and a portion is missing. Here the sample spans more than 250,000 clones, about 85% being singletons. The sequenced sample consisted of PBMCs or T cells enriched from blood (not recorded which). The receptors shown here come from a woman in her 30s who had recovered from COVID-19.

The V gene is TRBV30, the J gene TRBJ1-6, with D maybe TRBD1 (6 bases). Germline loops: CDR1 GTSNPN, CDR2 SVGIG (reference sequence). CDR3 size: 12 residues. Trimming cost V 3 bases and J 8 bases, with 8 bases left between them. The CDR3 is CAWRGADSPLHF. CDR3 in DNA: TGTGCCTGGAGGGGGGCAGATTCACCCCTCCACTTT.

This chain links TRBV6-1 with TRBJ2-1, with 8 bases aligning to TRBD1. The CDR3 extends over 15 amino acids. With 3 bases clipped from V and 2 bases from J, the junction kept 3 bases outside the gene matches. The germline gives CDR1 MNHNS, CDR2 SASEGT. In DNA form, the CDR3 reads TGTGCCAGCAGTGAGACAGGGGAACCCTACAATGAGCAGTTCTTC. This translates into CASSETGEPYNEQFF.

This chain connects TRBV5-4 to TRBJ1-1; tentatively, D is TRBD1 (5 bases). V shed 4 bases and J shed 4 bases, with 20 bases lying between them. Germline CDR1 SGHNT, CDR2 YYREEE (reference sequence). The CDR3 has 16 residues. CDR3 amino acids: CASSPPGGTLGTEAFF. Here the CDR3 DNA reads TGTGCCAGCAGCCCCCCAGGCGGGACGTTGGGCACTGAAGCTTTCTTT.

The chain carries TRBV14 and TRBJ2-5; perhaps TRBD1 as D (6 bases). Germline V lookup: CDR1 SGHDN, CDR2 FVKESK. The V gene lost 3 bases and the J gene lost 5 bases, with 16 bases spanning the gap. The CDR3 is 15 residues long. The CDR3 region is CASSHLTGGRETQYF. CDR3 bases: TGTGCCAGCAGCCACCTGACAGGTGGTCGGGAGACCCAGTACTTC.

This chain joins TRBV7-8 and TRBJ1-2; weak D call: TRBD1 (5 bases). Germline CDR1 reads SGHVS; CDR2 reads FQNEAQ. Trimming took 1 base from V and 1 from J, leaving 19 bases between them. The CDR3 sequence is 18 residues long. DNA of the CDR3: TGTGCCAGCAGCTTAGAGGGACTCACGGGGAAGATTAACTATGGCTACACCTTC. It encodes CASSLEGLTGKINYGYTF.

This clone was seen once. Sequence at one end of the junction differs from germline and may be a read error. The chain employs TRBV7-7 and TRBJ2-2; TRBD2 agrees at 7 bases. This CDR3 contains 15 residues. Germline V CDR1 and CDR2: SSHAT, FNYEAQ (reference sequence). CDR3 in DNA: TGTGCTAGCAGCTTAAGGCCGGGGGGAACCGGGGAGCTGTTTTTT. Translated: CASSLRPGGTGELFF.

The chain couples TRBV30 to TRBJ2-5; D may be TRBD2 (5 bases). V was pared by 2 bases and J by 5 bases, with 12 bases between. The CDR3 sequence is 13 residues long. From germline, CDR1 is GTSNPN and CDR2 SVGIG (reference sequence). The DNA of the CDR3 is TGTGCCTGGAGTACGGGGAACCGGGAGACCCAGTACTTC. Translated: CAWSTGNRETQYF.

This clone was found once. J is TRBJ1-2 and V is TRBV9, with 8 bases fitting TRBD1. CDR1 and CDR2 (germline): SGDLS, YYNGEE. The CDR3 runs 15 residues. V was pared by 4 bases and J by 4 bases, with 9 bases of the junction left unmatched. CDR3 nucleotides: TGTGCCAGCAGCCCAAGGACAGGGCCAAGCTATGGCTACACCTTC. Its protein product is CASSPRTGPSYGYTF.

The V and J genes are TRBV30 and TRBJ1-1; D may be TRBD1 (5 bases). CDR3 length: 15 amino acids. Germline CDR1 GTSNPN, CDR2 SVGIG (reference sequence). The germline V and J ends were trimmed by 3 bases and 1 base, with 15 bases remaining between them. CDR3 sequence: CAWRTDRPKNTEAFF. The CDR3, as DNA: TGTGCCTGGAGGACTGACAGACCAAAGAACACTGAAGCTTTCTTT. The full variable domain, completed using reference TRBV30 and TRBJ1-1, is SQTIHQWPATLVQPVGSPLSLECTVEGTSNPNLYWYRQAAGRGLQLLFYSVGIGQISSEVPQNLSASRPQDRQFILSSKKLLLSDSGFYLCAWRTDRPKNTEAFFGQGTRLTVV.

This clone was observed once. The V and J genes are TRBV3-1 (or the pseudogene TRBV3-2) and TRBJ1-1; the D is unclear. Trimming pared 3 bases from V and 1 base from J, leaving 9 bases between. Per germline, CDR1 LGHDT and CDR2 YNNKEL (reference sequence). The CDR3 runs 14 residues. The CDR3 here is CASSHNNKNTEAFF. The CDR3 nucleotides read TGTGCCAGCAGCCACAATAACAAGAACACTGAAGCTTTCTTT.

V usage is TRBV30 and J usage is TRBJ1-4, with D possibly TRBD1 on 6 matching bases. This CDR3 spans 14 amino acids. Trimming removed 5 bases from V and 1 base from J, with 11 bases in between. CDR1 and CDR2 from the germline V gene are GTSNPN and SVGIG (reference sequence). The CDR3 DNA follows: TGTGCCTGGTTTACAGGGTTAACTAATGAAAAACTGTTTTTT. It encodes CAWFTGLTNEKLFF.

The rearrangement links TRBV3-1 (or the pseudogene TRBV3-2) to TRBJ2-7; a weak D match, TRBD2 (5 bases). V gave up 0 bases and J gave up 1 base, with 16 bases separating them. Germline values: CDR1 LGHDT, CDR2 YNNKEL (reference sequence). The CDR3 has 17 amino acids. The CDR3 here is CASSQDPGGPLSYEQYF. CDR3 nucleotide sequence: TGTGCCAGCAGCCAAGATCCGGGCGGGCCATTGTCCTACGAGCAGTACTTC.

J is TRBJ1-5 and V is TRBV7-2; TRBD1 matches 7 bases. The CDR3 is 13 amino acids. J was trimmed by 7 bases and V by 4 bases; bases with no gene match: 4. Germline CDR1 reads SGHTA; CDR2 reads FQGNSA. The CDR3 bases are TGTGCCAGCAGCTACAGGGGTGAACAGCCCCAGCATTTT. Translation: CASSYRGEQPQHF. The complete variable domain, with remaining parts taken from reference TRBV7-2 and TRBJ1-5, reads GAGVSQSPSNKVTEKGKDVELRCDPISGHTALYWYRQSLGQGLEFLIYFQGNSAPDKSGLPSDRFSAERTGGSVSTLTIQRTQQEDSAVYLCASSYRGEQPQHFGDGTRLSIL.

The chain uses TRBV6-4 and TRBJ2-5; 8 positions agree with TRBD2. Germline values: CDR1 MRHNA, CDR2 SNTAGT. CDR3 size: 15 residues. The V segment lost 5 bases and the J segment 1 base; nucleotides outside the gene matches: 6. The CDR3 reads CASSSGSGGQETQYF. CDR3 coding DNA: TGTGCCAGCAGTAGCGGGAGCGGCGGCCAAGAGACCCAGTACTTC.

This clone was seen more than once but under ten times. V usage is TRBV15 and J usage is TRBJ1-2; 9 bases match TRBD1. The ends lost 3 bases at V and 7 bases at J; junction bases unmatched: 9. The CDR3 length is 15 residues. Looked up from germline, CDR1 is LNHNV and CDR2 is YYDKDF (reference sequence). This CDR3 reads CATSRSTGGHGGYTF. The CDR3 DNA follows: TGTGCCACCAGCAGGTCGACAGGGGGTCACGGTGGCTACACCTTC.

The rearrangement links TRBV6-4 to TRBJ2-1, with TRBD2 matching over 8 bases. V dropped 3 bases and J dropped 7; count of bases not matched to a gene: 8. The CDR3 extends over 15 amino acids. Per germline, CDR1 MRHNA and CDR2 SNTAGT. The CDR3 nucleotides read TGTGCCAGCAGTGATTGGGCGGGGGGTAAGAATGAGCAGTTCTTC. Encoded protein: CASSDWAGGKNEQFF.

The chain couples TRBV7-3 to TRBJ2-4; 7 bases map to TRBD2. The germline gives CDR1 SGHTA, CDR2 FQGTGA. Germline trimming cut 5 bases from V and 6 bases from J; bases unmatched to any gene: 16. CDR3 length equals 17 residues. CDR3 protein: CASSPTPHTTSSNIQYF. The CDR3, as DNA: TGTGCCAGCAGCCCCACCCCGCACACGACTAGCTCAAACATTCAGTACTTC.

The chain joins TRBV5-4 to TRBJ1-6; tentative D call: TRBD1 (5 bases). Germline-derived CDR1 and CDR2 are SGHNT and YYREEE (reference sequence). Trimming cost V 2 bases and J 7 bases, with 19 bases left between them. The CDR3 is made up of 17 amino acids. CDR3 residues: CASSFGPPPAGNSPLHF. The CDR3 DNA is TGTGCCAGCAGCTTTGGCCCGCCCCCGGCAGGGAATTCACCCCTCCACTTT.

V usage is TRBV5-1 and J usage is TRBJ1-6; tentative D call: TRBD1 (5 bases). CDR1 is SGHRS, CDR2 YFSETQ, per germline. This CDR3 region has 16 residues. Trimming left V 0 bases short and J 10 bases short, with 17 bases between. The CDR3 DNA reads as TGCGCCAGCAGCTTGGTTGGCCACAGGTCGGAATCACCCCTCCACTTT. It yields the protein CASSLVGHRSESPLHF.

The V gene is TRBV29-1, the J gene TRBJ1-2, with TRBD1 identical over 8 bases. J gave up 10 bases and V 0 bases, and 10 bases lay outside the gene matches. The CDR3 totals 14 residues. CDR1 SQVTM and CDR2 ANQGSEA come from the germline V gene. In DNA form, the CDR3 reads TGCAGCGTTGAAGATAACGGACAGGGTCAATTCTACACCTTC. This encodes CSVEDNGQGQFYTF.

The chain uses TRBV2 and TRBJ2-1; D unresolved. V was clipped by 7 bases and J by 3 bases, with 10 bases between them. Germline V gives CDR1 SNHLY, CDR2 FYNNEI. CDR3 length: 13 amino acids. The CDR3 loop reads CASNERVYNEQFF. The DNA for the CDR3 is TGTGCCAGCAACGAACGGGTCTACAATGAGCAGTTCTTC.

This rearrangement joins TRBV7-6 to TRBJ2-3, with 12 bases fitting TRBD2. V trimming: 5 bases; J trimming: 4 bases; junction bases outside the gene matches: 7. Germline lookup yields CDR1 SGHVS and CDR2 FNYEAQ. The CDR3 is made up of 16 amino acids. CDR3 loop: CASSPRLAGVPDTQYF. The DNA of the CDR3 is TGTGCCAGCAGCCCGAGACTAGCGGGGGTACCAGATACGCAGTATTTT.

The sample holds a few counts of this clone. The chain employs TRBV11-2 and TRBJ1-1; unclear D gene. From germline, CDR1 is SGHAT and CDR2 FQNNGV. V lost 5 bases and J lost 1, with 8 bases in between. The CDR3 is 13 residues long. Here the CDR3 DNA reads TGTGCCAGCAGCCGATCTACGAACACTGAAGCTTTCTTT. Encoded protein: CASSRSTNTEAFF.

CDR3 protein: CASTSRGGGELFF. Written as DNA, the CDR3 is TGTGCCAGCACCTCGCGGGGGGGCGGGGAGCTGTTTTTT. V usage is TRBV9 and J usage is TRBJ2-2, with 9 bases aligning to TRBD2. With 6 bases clipped from V and 7 bases from J, the junction kept 4 bases outside the gene matches. This CDR3 is built from 13 residues. CDR1 SGDLS and CDR2 YYNGEE come from the germline V gene.

The rearrangement joins TRBV19 to TRBJ1-4; possibly TRBD1 for D (5 bases). The V gene's germline CDR1 is LNHDA and CDR2 SQIVND (reference sequence). The CDR3 runs 14 residues. Trimming left V 4 bases short and J 5 bases short, with 11 bases between. CDR3 sequence: CASSKTGGNEKLFF. CDR3 in DNA: TGTGCCAGTAGTAAAACAGGTGGGAATGAAAAACTGTTTTTT.

The gene calls are TRBV12-5 and TRBJ1-5; weak D call: TRBD1 (5 bases). This CDR3 has 16 amino acids. With 2 bases removed from V and 0 bases from J, the gap between germline ends came to 11 bases. CDR1 and CDR2 (germline): LGHNT, FRNRAP. DNA for the CDR3: TGTGCTAGTGGTTTGACTCAGGGCGTTAGCAATCAGCCCCAGCATTTT. Protein product: CASGLTQGVSNQPQHF. Full variable domain (missing parts from reference TRBV12-5 and TRBJ1-5): DARVTQTPRHKVTEMGQEVTMRCQPILGHNTVFWYRQTMMQGLELLAYFRNRAPLDDSGMPKDRFSAEMPDATLATLKIQPSEPRDSAVYFCASGLTQGVSNQPQHFGDGTRLSIL.

This sequence joins TRBV7-9 and TRBJ1-2; 7 positions agree with TRBD1. The CDR3 is 15 residues long. CDR1 and CDR2 (germline): SEHNR, FQNEAQ (reference sequence). V was clipped by 5 bases and J by 2 bases; unmatched bases: 8. Written as DNA, the CDR3 is TGTGCCAGCAGCAAAACAGGGGTCGAAAACTATGGCTACACCTTC. It is translated as CASSKTGVENYGYTF.

The count of this clone is one. The V and J genes are TRBV6-5 and TRBJ1-1, with TRBD1 identical over 8 bases. With V trimmed by 6 bases and J by 1 base, 4 bases remained unmatched. Germline loops: CDR1 MNHEY, CDR2 SVGAGI. The CDR3 loop spans 14 amino acids. The CDR3 sequence is CASRVTGGNTEAFF. Written as DNA, the CDR3 is TGTGCCAGCAGGGTAACAGGGGGGAACACTGAAGCTTTCTTT.